This is a list of T cell receptor beta chains from one sample in a study of shared clonotypes between healthy human individuals. TCRdb's table, derived via immunoSEQ multiplex PCR, lists solely in-frame clones and lacks some. This sample yields hundreds of thousands of clones, of which roughly 77% are seen a single time; roughly 13% belongs to the top ten. Material: PBMCs. All receptors derive from a woman aged 40 to 50 in good health. Some clones in this sample may be carry-over from other donors' samples. Each CDR3 is given with its conserved first and last residue. Fields, in order: V gene, J gene, D gene, clone size, CDR3 protein, CDR3 DNA. D genes are given only for firm matches. The size field is filled for only some rows; it gives once, few, many or a size class.

TRBV25-1	TRBJ2-7	.	.	CASSDYSYEQYF	TGTGCCAGCAGTGATTACTCCTACGAGCAGTACTTC
TRBV28	TRBJ2-3	TRBD1	.	CASSRGQGATDTQYF	TGTGCCAGCAGTCGAGGACAGGGGGCAACAGATACGCAGTATTTT
TRBV11-2	TRBJ1-4	.	.	CASSPWSGGPNEKLFF	TGTGCCAGCAGCCCCTGGAGTGGGGGGCCTAATGAAAAACTGTTTTTT
TRBV4-2	TRBJ1-4	.	few	CASRNRDYNEKLFF	TGTGCCAGCAGAAACAGGGACTATAATGAAAAACTGTTTTTT
TRBV4-2	TRBJ2-1	TRBD2	.	CASSQGLANEQFF	TGTGCCAGCAGCCAAGGACTAGCCAATGAGCAGTTCTTC
TRBV5-1	TRBJ1-1	.	.	CASSLDRISRNTEAFF	TGCGCCAGCAGCTTGGACAGGATCTCCCGGAACACTGAAGCTTTCTTT
TRBV11-3	TRBJ1-5	.	.	CASSLAVSNQPQHF	TGTGCCAGCAGCTTAGCGGTTAGCAATCAGCCCCAGCATTTT
TRBV5-1	TRBJ2-7	.	.	CASSLADGSYEQYF	TGCGCCAGCAGCTTAGCGGATGGGTCCTACGAGCAGTACTTC
TRBV4-2	TRBJ1-3	.	.	CASSLNLFGAGNTIYF	TGTGCCAGCAGCCTCAACCTGTTCGGGGCTGGAAACACCATATATTTT
TRBV5-4	TRBJ2-7	.	few	CASSTGGTRIYEQYF	TGTGCCAGCAGCACCGGTGGGACTCGAATCTACGAGCAGTACTTC
TRBV6-1	TRBJ1-4	.	.	CASSEAPLMGNSNEKLFF	TGTGCCAGCAGTGAAGCGCCTCTAATGGGGAACTCTAATGAAAAACTGTTTTTT
TRBV18	TRBJ1-6	.	.	CASSPRNNSPLHF	TGTGCCAGCTCCCCTAGGAATAATTCACCCCTCCACTTT
TRBV28	TRBJ2-7	.	.	CASSPLRVPYEQYF	TGTGCCAGCAGTCCACTTCGAGTTCCCTACGAGCAGTACTTC
TRBV11-3	TRBJ2-1	TRBD2	.	CASSQGLAGHNEQFF	TGTGCCAGCAGCCAGGGACTAGCGGGACACAATGAGCAGTTCTTC
TRBV27	TRBJ2-7	TRBD1	.	CASSWGQGPYEQYF	TGTGCCAGCAGCTGGGGACAGGGGCCCTACGAGCAGTACTTC
TRBV7-8	TRBJ2-5	TRBD2	.	CASSRPGLAGGRRTQYF	TGTGCCAGCAGCCGGCCCGGACTAGCGGGAGGACGAAGAACCCAGTACTTC
TRBV11-2	TRBJ2-5	.	.	CASSWGFREETQYF	TGTGCCAGCAGCTGGGGGTTTCGAGAGGAGACCCAGTACTTC
TRBV7-3	TRBJ2-5	TRBD1	.	CASSLRTGETQYF	TGTGCCAGCAGCTTACGGACAGGAGAGACCCAGTACTTC
TRBV7-3	TRBJ2-3	TRBD2	.	CASSRGSRTDTQYF	TGTGCCAGCAGCCGCGGGAGTCGGACAGATACGCAGTATTTT
TRBV5-1	TRBJ2-7	TRBD1	.	CASSHGTGREQYF	TGCGCCAGCAGCCATGGGACAGGGCGCGAGCAGTACTTC
TRBV7-8	TRBJ2-1	TRBD2	.	CASSLEISGTLREQFF	TGTGCCAGCAGCTTAGAGATTAGCGGGACTCTCAGAGAGCAGTTCTTC
TRBV29-1	TRBJ2-7	.	once	CSVERGFDEQYF	TGCAGCGTTGAGAGGGGTTTCGACGAGCAGTACTTC
TRBV2	TRBJ1-1	TRBD1	.	CASVEQGGYTEAFF	TGTGCCAGCGTAGAACAGGGGGGATACACTGAAGCTTTCTTT
TRBV5-4	TRBJ2-1	.	few	CASSFPTRRATYNEQFF	TGTGCCAGCAGCTTTCCCACCCGGAGGGCCACCTACAATGAGCAGTTCTTC
TRBV10-3	TRBJ2-5	.	.	CAINQPGPEETQYF	TGTGCCATCAATCAACCGGGTCCAGAAGAGACCCAGTACTTC
TRBV15	TRBJ1-2	.	.	CATSRDSALVAGGYTF	TGTGCCACCAGCAGAGATAGTGCCCTCGTCGCTGGCGGCTACACCTTC
TRBV11-3	TRBJ2-2	.	.	CASSPGAAVRSGELFF	TGTGCCAGCAGCCCCGGAGCAGCCGTCCGTTCGGGGGAGCTGTTTTTT
TRBV11-2	TRBJ2-2	.	few	CASTWIWDTGELFF	TGTGCCAGCACCTGGATCTGGGACACCGGGGAGCTGTTTTTT
TRBV30	TRBJ1-4	.	.	CAWSPLDSWDTANEKLFF	TGTGCCTGGAGCCCCCTCGACAGCTGGGATACGGCTAATGAAAAACTGTTTTTT
TRBV28	TRBJ2-1	.	few	CASKGNEQFF	TGTGCCAGCAAAGGAAATGAGCAGTTCTTC
TRBV28	TRBJ2-1	TRBD2	.	CASTLAGGVSYNEQFF	TGTGCCAGCACACTAGCGGGAGGGGTATCCTACAATGAGCAGTTCTTC
TRBV27	TRBJ2-7	TRBD2	once	CASSLVSGQRGWGLAWEQYF	TGTGCCAGCAGTTTAGTCAGCGGCCAACGTGGATGGGGACTAGCGTGGGAGCAGTACTTC
TRBV19	TRBJ1-5	.	.	CASSTPRQSNQPQHF	TGTGCCAGTAGTACCCCCCGACAGAGCAATCAGCCCCAGCATTTT
TRBV1	TRBJ2-2	.	few	CTSSQEWRTNTGELFF	TGCACCAGCAGCCAAGAGTGGCGCACGAACACCGGGGAGCTGTTTTTT
TRBV7-6	TRBJ2-7	.	.	CASSLEIRGKRSYEQYF	TGTGCCAGCAGCTTAGAGATACGGGGGAAAAGGTCCTACGAGCAGTACTTC
TRBV6-1	TRBJ2-1	.	.	CATYRGRELGEQFF	TGTGCCACTTACAGGGGACGGGAGCTGGGTGAGCAGTTCTTC
TRBV5-4	TRBJ1-4	.	once	CASSLNRASEKLFF	TGTGCCAGCAGCTTGAACAGGGCGTCTGAAAAACTGTTTTTT
TRBV27	TRBJ1-1	TRBD1	.	CASRVYQGAVEAFF	TGTGCCAGCAGGGTTTACCAGGGGGCGGTTGAAGCTTTCTTT
TRBV5-1	TRBJ2-1	TRBD1	.	CASSTGQGMFNEQFF	TGCGCCAGCAGTACTGGACAGGGGATGTTCAATGAGCAGTTCTTC
TRBV18	TRBJ2-3	.	.	CASSPATGRAISTDTQYF	TGTGCCAGCTCACCAGCAACAGGTCGAGCGATAAGCACAGATACGCAGTATTTT
TRBV5-1	TRBJ1-4	.	.	CASSLAGATNEKLFF	TGCGCCAGCAGCTTGGCTGGGGCAACTAATGAAAAACTGTTTTTT
TRBV6-6	TRBJ2-7	.	once	CASSPPYPEQYF	TGTGCCAGCAGTCCTCCCTACCCCGAGCAGTACTTC
TRBV7-2	TRBJ2-3	TRBD2	.	CASSLGRGTILDTQYF	TGTGCCAGCAGCTTAGGGCGGGGGACTATCTTAGATACGCAGTATTTT
TRBV30	TRBJ2-7	.	.	CAWSVGKTYEQYF	TGTGCCTGGAGTGTTGGCAAAACGTACGAGCAGTACTTC
TRBV5-1	TRBJ2-7	TRBD2	.	CASSVTSGTLEQYF	TGCGCCAGCAGCGTGACTAGCGGGACCCTCGAGCAGTACTTC
TRBV11-2	TRBJ2-3	TRBD2	.	CASSSYTLAGGTTDTQYF	TGTGCCAGCAGCTCGTACACACTAGCGGGAGGGACCACAGATACGCAGTATTTT
TRBV6-6	TRBJ1-4	.	.	CASTKWGGREEKLFF	TGTGCCAGCACCAAATGGGGGGGGCGCGAAGAAAAACTGTTTTTT
TRBV5-1	TRBJ2-7	TRBD2	.	CASSPGPGLAGRFFDEQYF	TGCGCCAGCAGCCCTGGACCGGGACTAGCGGGACGGTTTTTTGACGAGCAGTACTTC
TRBV28	TRBJ2-1	.	.	CASSLLRGYNEQFF	TGTGCCAGCAGTTTGTTGAGGGGGTACAATGAGCAGTTCTTC
TRBV28	TRBJ2-7	TRBD2	once	CASSSPGLAGGREQYF	TGTGCCAGCAGTTCACCCGGGCTAGCGGGAGGCCGCGAGCAGTACTTC
TRBV19	TRBJ2-1	TRBD2	.	CASSATRTSGSDEQFF	TGTGCCAGTAGTGCCACGAGGACTAGCGGGAGTGATGAGCAGTTCTTC
TRBV19	TRBJ2-4	TRBD2	.	CASSPGLAGGPVRNIQYF	TGTGCCAGTAGCCCTGGACTAGCGGGAGGGCCCGTTCGGAACATTCAGTACTTC